Listed below are T cell receptor beta chains from one sample, sequenced in a study of T cell responses to AZD1222 COVID-19 vaccine. Profiling relied on immunoSEQ multiplex PCR, and the TCRdb table lists in-frame clones only, not all of them. There are 100,000 to 150,000 clones in the sample; around 87% occur only once, and roughly 10% lies in the top ten. Sample: peripheral blood, taken on day 0 of AZD1222 vaccination. These receptor sequences come from an adult in good health. Both conserved end residues are part of each CDR3. D genes are given only for firm matches. Expanded clones are given a class, and other clones once, few, many or no size at all.

j_call,v_call,d_call,clone_size,cdr3_nt,cdr3_aa
TRBJ2-6,TRBV9,-,-,TGTGCCAGCAGCGCCGGACTCCTCTCTGGGGCCAACGTCCTGACTTTC,CASSAGLLSGANVLTF
TRBJ1-5,TRBV29-1,TRBD1,-,TGCAGCGTTGGCCAAGGGGGCGATCAGCCCCAGCATTTT,CSVGQGGDQPQHF
TRBJ2-1,TRBV2,-,-,TGTGCCAGCAGTGAATATAATGGAGGGACTCCTCTCTACAATGAGCAGTTCTTC,CASSEYNGGTPLYNEQFF
TRBJ1-2,TRBV5-1,-,-,TGCGCCAGCAGCCCCGACGGACTGACCTATGGCTACACCTTC,CASSPDGLTYGYTF
TRBJ1-1,TRBV7-2,-,-,TGTGCCAGCAGCTTAGGGCACCTGCTCACTGAAGCTTTCTTT,CASSLGHLLTEAFF
TRBJ1-1,TRBV27,-,-,TGTGCCAGCAGTTTATCGGGGAGTTCGGGCACTGAAGCTTTCTTT,CASSLSGSSGTEAFF
TRBJ1-1,TRBV2,-,-,TGTGCCAGCAGGGCACGGGCGGCTGAAGCTTTCTTT,CASRARAAEAFF
TRBJ1-1,TRBV5-1,-,-,TGCGCCAGCAGCTTCGAGGCCGGTGGAGCTTTCTTT,CASSFEAGGAFF
TRBJ2-3,TRBV2,-,-,TGTGCCAGCGGGGACCTGTCAGGAGCTAGCACAGATACGCAGTATTTT,CASGDLSGASTDTQYF
TRBJ2-1,TRBV19,TRBD2,-,TGTGCCAGTAGTATTCGGTCTCTTACTAGCGGGAGACATGATGAGCAGTTCTTC,CASSIRSLTSGRHDEQFF
TRBJ1-1,TRBV28,-,-,TGTGCCAGCAGTTTACCGCCAGGGATGAACACTGAAGCTTTCTTT,CASSLPPGMNTEAFF
TRBJ2-7,TRBV5-1,-,-,TGCGCCAGCAGCTGGTTAGGCGGCCCCTACGAGCAGTACTTC,CASSWLGGPYEQYF
TRBJ2-1,TRBV5-3,TRBD2,-,TGTGCCAGAAGCTTGTTTGGAGCGGGGGGATTTGGTGAGCAGTTCTTC,CARSLFGAGGFGEQFF
TRBJ2-1,TRBV7-2,TRBD2,-,TGTGCCAGCAGCTTACGTTGGATCGGGAGGGCCGCGAATGAGCAGTTCTTC,CASSLRWIGRAANEQFF
TRBJ2-7,TRBV20-1,-,-,TGCAGTGCCCCTGACCTCACGGAGCAGTACTTC,CSAPDLTEQYF
TRBJ2-7,TRBV5-6,-,-,TGTGCCAGCAGTTTCCAGGTGTCCTACGAGCAGTACTTC,CASSFQVSYEQYF
TRBJ1-1,TRBV5-1,-,-,TGCGCCAGCAGCCTAAACAGGGCTTTGGAGACTGAAGCTTTCTTT,CASSLNRALETEAFF
TRBJ2-7,TRBV5-4,-,-,TGTGCCAGCAGCTTGGTGGAGGGCTCCTACGAGCAGTACTTC,CASSLVEGSYEQYF
TRBJ1-2,TRBV12-3/TRBV12-4,-,once,TGTGCCAGCAGTTCCAGGGGTGCCTACACCTTC,CASSSRGAYTF
TRBJ1-5,TRBV6-7,TRBD1,-,TGTGCCAGCAGTTACCCTACCGGGACAGGCCGCAATCAGCCCCAGCATTTT,CASSYPTGTGRNQPQHF
TRBJ1-5,TRBV18,TRBD1,-,TGTGCCAGCTCACCAGAACAGGGGAGTTTAAGCAATCAGCCCCAGCATTTT,CASSPEQGSLSNQPQHF
TRBJ2-5,TRBV20-1,-,-,TGCAGTGCTAGTTGGGTTGCAGTACCAGAGACCCAGTACTTC,CSASWVAVPETQYF
TRBJ2-3,TRBV5-8,TRBD2,-,TGTGCCAGCTCCCCACGTCTAGCGGGAGCAACGGATACGCAGTATTTT,CASSPRLAGATDTQYF
TRBJ2-1,TRBV4-2,-,-,TGTGCCAGCAGCCAAGACTGGACCACCGGAGGTGAGCAGTTCTTC,CASSQDWTTGGEQFF
TRBJ1-5,TRBV21-1,-,-,TGTGCCAGCAGCAGACAGTATAGCAATCAGCCCCAGCATTTT,CASSRQYSNQPQHF
TRBJ1-5,TRBV7-2,-,-,TGTGCCAGCAGCTTATGGACAGAGCAGCCCCAGCATTTT,CASSLWTEQPQHF
TRBJ1-5,TRBV19,-,-,TGTGCCAGTAGTTTCCAGGGGTCCCAGCCCCAGCATTTT,CASSFQGSQPQHF
TRBJ2-5,TRBV6-6,TRBD2,few,TGTGCCAGCAGTCCCTTCCGACTAGCGGGAGGGGAGGAGACCCAGTACTTC,CASSPFRLAGGEETQYF
TRBJ1-1,TRBV15,-,-,TGTGCCACCAGCAGAGATCTTCGGGCTGAAGCTTTCTTT,CATSRDLRAEAFF
TRBJ1-2,TRBV10-3,TRBD1,-,TGTGCCATCAGTGAGTCGAACAGGGGGCTTCGTGGCTACACCTTC,CAISESNRGLRGYTF
TRBJ2-3,TRBV12-3/TRBV12-4,-,once,TGTGCCAGCGGCCGAGGGGATACGCAGTATTTT,CASGRGDTQYF
TRBJ2-1,TRBV7-7,-,-,TGTGCTAGCAGCTTAGAGCGAGGGCATGAGCAGTTCTTC,CASSLERGHEQFF
TRBJ1-2,TRBV6-5,-,-,TGTGCCAGCACGACCAGGGTCCCGTATGGCTACACCTTC,CASTTRVPYGYTF
TRBJ1-2,TRBV2,TRBD1,-,TGTGCCAGCAGTGGGGACAGGGACGAATATGGCTACACCTTC,CASSGDRDEYGYTF
TRBJ2-2,TRBV5-1,TRBD1,-,TGCGCCAGCACCATTGGGACAGTGCCGAACACCGGGGAGCTGTTTTTT,CASTIGTVPNTGELFF
TRBJ2-7,TRBV3-1/TRBV3-2,TRBD2,few,TGTGCCAGCAGCCAAGGGGCGGGGGGGCCCCACGAGCAGTACTTC,CASSQGAGGPHEQYF
TRBJ2-4,TRBV4-1,-,-,TGCGCCAGCAGCCAAGAAGAGGGATTTTCCGTTCAGTACTTC,CASSQEEGFSVQYF
TRBJ2-3,TRBV12-3/TRBV12-4,-,-,TGTGCCAGCAGCCTCAAGGGGGTGGATACGCAGTATTTT,CASSLKGVDTQYF
TRBJ2-7,TRBV10-3,-,-,TGTGCCATCAGCCCCTCCACAGGGTTCTACGAGCAGTACTTC,CAISPSTGFYEQYF
TRBJ1-5,TRBV6-6,-,-,TGTGCCATCAGGAGTTTCGGCAATCAGCCCCAGCATTTT,CAIRSFGNQPQHF
TRBJ1-1,TRBV6-2/TRBV6-3,-,-,TGTGCCAGCAGTTGGGAGGTGAACACTGAAGCTTTCTTT,CASSWEVNTEAFF
TRBJ2-5,TRBV5-4,-,-,TGTGCCAGCAGAGGGAGAGGGGGGGAGACCCAGTACTTC,CASRGRGGETQYF
TRBJ2-3,TRBV13,-,-,TGTGCCAGCAGCTTAGGAGACACTACAGATACGCAGTATTTT,CASSLGDTTDTQYF
TRBJ1-4,TRBV5-4,-,-,TGTGCCAGCAGCCCTGGGGTGGCAGGGTCGGGTGAAAAACTGTTTTTT,CASSPGVAGSGEKLFF
TRBJ1-3,TRBV21-1,-,-,TGTGCCAGCAGCAATATTGGACCGAAAAATGGAAACACCATATATTTT,CASSNIGPKNGNTIYF
TRBJ2-3,TRBV2,-,few,TGTGCCAGCAGTGAACGAGGGGAGTTT,CASSERGEF